This entry lists 11 T cell receptor beta chains sequenced from one sample in a study of radiotherapy plus CTLA-4 blockade in lung cancer. The data were produced by immunoSEQ multiplex PCR, yet TCRdb's version contains in-frame clones alone and is incomplete. Of about 120,000 clones listed, 75% to 80% are singletons. Specimen: peripheral blood, collected from a patient treated with radiotherapy plus ipilimumab. These receptor sequences come from a human donor with non-small cell lung cancer who had a partial response to radiotherapy plus ipilimumab.

V and J are TRBV19 and TRBJ1-1, with D uncertain. Trimming removed 4 bases at V and 0 bases at J, with 12 bases between. Per germline, CDR1 LNHDA and CDR2 SQIVND (reference sequence). The CDR3 length is 15 residues. The CDR3 sequence is CASSKTDVMNTEAFF. CDR3 DNA sequence: TGTGCCAGTAGTAAGACTGACGTAATGAACACTGAAGCTTTCTTT.

This clone appeared once. The chain uses TRBV28 and TRBJ1-5, with 9 bases matching TRBD1. The CDR3 runs to 15 residues. The trim removed 5 bases at V and 9 bases at J, leaving 11 bases unmatched. Germline-derived CDR1 and CDR2 are MDHEN and SYDVKM. DNA of the CDR3: TGTGCCAGCAGTGCCACAGGGGGCGAGGGGGGGCCCCAGCATTTT. Translated, it gives CASSATGGEGGPQHF. Looking up the rest from reference TRBV28 and TRBJ1-5 gives the full variable domain: DVKVTQSSRYLVKRTGEKVFLECVQDMDHENMFWYRQDPGLGLRLIYFSYDVKMKEKGDIPEGYSVSREKKERFSLILESASTNQTSMYLCASSATGGEGGPQHFGDGTRLSIL.

This clone appeared once. The chain has TRBV2 and TRBJ2-7, with D perhaps matching TRBD1 (5 bases). There are 14 residues in the CDR3. V was pared by 8 bases and J by 5 bases, with 19 bases between. The germline V gene encodes CDR1 SNHLY and CDR2 FYNNEI. The CDR3: CASDDRSPTHEQYF. CDR3 nucleotide sequence: TGTGCCAGCGACGACAGATCCCCTACCCACGAGCAGTACTTC. The full variable domain, its missing parts supplied by reference TRBV2 and TRBJ2-7, is EPEVTQTPSHQVTQMGQEVILRCVPISNHLYFYWYRQILGQKVEFLVSFYNNEISEKSEIFDDQFSVERPDGSNFTLKIRSTKLEDSAMYFCASDDRSPTHEQYFGPGTRLTVT.

The chain combines TRBV28 with TRBJ1-1; the D is unclear. Trimming left V 6 bases short and J 5 bases short, with 13 bases between. The V gene's germline CDR1 is MDHEN and CDR2 SYDVKM. The CDR3 contains 13 residues. The CDR3 region has the DNA TGTGCCAGCAGGGCAATTGTGATTACTGAAGCTTTCTTT. Protein: CASRAIVITEAFF.

The rearrangement joins TRBV5-4 to TRBJ2-7, with D perhaps matching TRBD1 (5 bases). The V and J ends lost 0 bases and 2 bases respectively, with 12 bases between them. Germline assignment: CDR1 SGHNT and CDR2 YYREEE (reference sequence). The CDR3 runs 15 residues. CDR3 residues: CASSLAGVRAYEQYV. Written as DNA, the CDR3 is TGTGCCAGCAGCTTGGCAGGAGTCAGGGCCTACGAGCAGTACGTC.

V and J are TRBV6-5 and TRBJ2-3; D unclear. Germline CDR1 MNHEY, CDR2 SVGAGI. This CDR3 is 13 amino acids long. With 5 bases removed from V and 8 bases from J, the gap between germline ends came to 14 bases. The CDR3 DNA reads TGTGCCAGCAGTCCCAACCCGTCGGGTACGCAGTATTTT. It specifies CASSPNPSGTQYF.

V usage is TRBV19 and J usage is TRBJ2-5, with a weak D call TRBD1 (6 bases). The CDR3 runs 16 residues. Germline lookup yields CDR1 LNHDA and CDR2 SQIVND (reference sequence). Deletions cut 2 bases from V and 5 bases from J, with 18 bases between. The CDR3, as DNA: TGTGCCAGTAGTATACAGGGGCGAGGGGTAAGGGAGACCCAGTACTTC. This encodes CASSIQGRGVRETQYF.

The V call is TRBV7-9, the J call TRBJ2-2; D is possibly TRBD1 (6 bases). The germline V gene encodes CDR1 SEHNR and CDR2 FQNEAQ (reference sequence). Trimming removed 5 bases at V and 1 base at J, with 11 bases between. The CDR3 runs 15 residues. The CDR3: CASSPGTQNTGELFF. The CDR3 DNA reads as TGTGCCAGCAGCCCAGGGACACAGAACACCGGGGAGCTGTTTTTT.

The chain carries TRBV9 and TRBJ2-5, with D uncertain. Trimming took 3 bases from V and 1 from J, leaving 16 bases between them. Germline CDR1 is SGDLS and CDR2 is YYNGEE. The CDR3 is 16 amino acids. Here the CDR3 DNA reads TGTGCCAGCAGCGCTGGGCTTGGCCCCGCCCAAGAGACCCAGTACTTC. Translated: CASSAGLGPAQETQYF.

A single count supports this clone. The V and J genes are TRBV27 and TRBJ2-3; TRBD2 is a possible D gene (5 bases). The CDR3 length is 13 residues. Germline CDR1 is MNHEY and CDR2 is SMNVEV (reference sequence). V dropped 10 bases and J dropped 9 bases, with 20 bases sitting between them. CDR3 protein: CATRASSPGTQYF. The CDR3 region has the DNA TGTGCCACCCGGGCTAGCAGTCCTGGCACGCAGTATTTT.

The CDR3 is CASSPRTGGREQYF. The CDR3 region has the DNA TGTGCCAGCAGTCCCCGGACAGGGGGCCGTGAGCAGTACTTC. V usage is TRBV28 and J usage is TRBJ2-7; 11 positions match TRBD1. In germline, CDR1 is MDHEN, CDR2 SYDVKM. This CDR3 has 14 amino acids. The V gene end was trimmed by 5 bases and the J gene end by 7 bases; junction bases not matched to a gene: 7.